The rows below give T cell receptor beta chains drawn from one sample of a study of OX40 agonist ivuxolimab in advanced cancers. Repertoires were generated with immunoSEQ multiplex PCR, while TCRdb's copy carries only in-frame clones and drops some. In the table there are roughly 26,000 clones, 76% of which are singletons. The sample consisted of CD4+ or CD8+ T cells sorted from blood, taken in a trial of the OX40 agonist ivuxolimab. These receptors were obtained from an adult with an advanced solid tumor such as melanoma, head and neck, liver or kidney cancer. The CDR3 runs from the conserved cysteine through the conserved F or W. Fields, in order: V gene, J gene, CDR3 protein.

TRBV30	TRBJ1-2	CASGQYGYTF
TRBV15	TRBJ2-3	CATSSHRGAKGTDTQYF
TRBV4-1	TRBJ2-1	CASSQASAKYNEQFF
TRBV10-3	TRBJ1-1	CAISESTQNTEAFF
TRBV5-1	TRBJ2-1	CASSSGQSSYNEQFF
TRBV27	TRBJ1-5	CASSGAGRVSNQPQHF
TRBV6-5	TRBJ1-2	CASRPPGLNYGYTF
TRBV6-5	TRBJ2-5	CASSYRGGETQYF
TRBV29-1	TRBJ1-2	CSAILQGGYTF
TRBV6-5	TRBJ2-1	CASSGDQGRGEQFF
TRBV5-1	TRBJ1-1	CASNIGLNTEAFF
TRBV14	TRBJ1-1	CASSARGPGTEAFF
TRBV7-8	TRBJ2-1	CASSLVGSPGFLYNEQFF
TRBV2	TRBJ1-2	CASTPKTGSFFGYTF
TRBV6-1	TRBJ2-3	CASSGLWTSGGTDTQYF
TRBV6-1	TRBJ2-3	CASRGASTDTQYF
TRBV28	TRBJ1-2	CASGVAARRRGYTF
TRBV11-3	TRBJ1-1	CASSFRVLLVDTEAFF
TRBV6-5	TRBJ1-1	CASSYPGRMNTEAFF
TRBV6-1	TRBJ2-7	CASSERTGSSYEQYF
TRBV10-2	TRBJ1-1	CASTLNLGTEAFF
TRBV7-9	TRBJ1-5	CASSLGSMRQGYQPQHF
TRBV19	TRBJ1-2	CASSLTVNYGYTF
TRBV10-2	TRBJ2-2	CASEGTGSGELFF
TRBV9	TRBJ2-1	CASSSRLAGGPNEQFF
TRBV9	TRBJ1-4	CASGSPRVKLFF
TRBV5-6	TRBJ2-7	CASSPWTGQRQYF
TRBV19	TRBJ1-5	CASLRAYNQPQHF
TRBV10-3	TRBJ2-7	CASRLSGGSYEQYF
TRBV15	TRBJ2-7	CATRDSSLGYEQYF
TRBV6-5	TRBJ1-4	CASTSGTGEEKLFF
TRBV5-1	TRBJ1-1	CASRREGRWGPEAFF
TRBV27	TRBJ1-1	CASSRGTGGFSSWNTEAFF
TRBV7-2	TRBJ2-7	CASSPPPHYEQYF
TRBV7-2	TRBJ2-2	CASSRPGTGELFF
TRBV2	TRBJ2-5	CASSEAGTATQYF
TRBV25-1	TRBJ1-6	CASSDPQTYNSPLHF